Below, 23 T cell receptor beta chains from the same sample are listed, as sequenced in a study of T cells after posttransplantation cyclophosphamide. TCRdb's table, derived via immunoSEQ multiplex PCR, lists solely in-frame clones and lacks some. The data contain 15,000 to 20,000 clones, over 60% of them singletons. Cyclophosphamide on days +3 and +4 followed busulfan-fludarabine conditioning and a marrow graft. The sample in question was CD8+ T cells sorted from PBMCs, obtained 1903 days after a stem cell transplant with posttransplant cyclophosphamide. These receptor sequences come from a female patient aged 35-55 years who received an allogeneic stem cell transplant from a related donor, was CMV-positive, and had no GVHD. Some of the T cells might come from the graft donor.

The rearrangement joins TRBV21-1 to TRBJ1-5; the D call in the table, TRBD1, was not verified against the DNA. TRBV21-1 counts as a pseudogene. This CDR3 spans 17 amino acids. CDR3 loop: CASSKSIGSYSNQPQHF. Written as DNA, the CDR3 is TGTGCCAGCAGCAAGTCAATTGGCAGTTATAGCAATCAGCCCCAGCATTTT.

The chain recombines TRBV7-9 with TRBJ2-1; D may be TRBD2 (5 bases). V was trimmed by 1 base and J by 7 bases, leaving 8 bases between them. CDR1 is SEHNR and CDR2 is FQNEAQ in the germline V gene (reference sequence). CDR3 length: 13 amino acids. The CDR3 region is CASSLGLTNEQFF. The CDR3 region has the DNA TGTGCCAGCAGCTTAGGACTAACGAATGAGCAGTTCTTC.

The chain combines TRBV19 with TRBJ1-2; D is possibly TRBD1 (5 bases). Germline V gene data show CDR1 as LNHDA and CDR2 as SQIVND (reference sequence). V was trimmed by 3 bases and J by 4 bases, leaving 12 bases between them. The CDR3 contains 14 residues. Written as DNA, the CDR3 is TGTGCCAGTAGTATTACCGACAGCCTCTATGGCTACACCTTC. Its protein product is CASSITDSLYGYTF. The whole variable domain, remainder taken from reference TRBV19 and TRBJ1-2, is DGGITQSPKYLFRKEGQNVTLSCEQNLNHDAMYWYRQDPGQGLRLIYYSQIVNDFQKGDIAEGYSVSREKKESFPLTVTSAQKNPTAFYLCASSITDSLYGYTFGSGTRLTVV.

V and J are TRBV19 and TRBJ2-3; a weak D match, TRBD2 (5 bases). Trimming stripped 4 bases from V and 5 bases from J, with 13 bases between. CDR3 length: 14 amino acids. From germline, CDR1 is LNHDA and CDR2 SQIVND (reference sequence). CDR3 in DNA: TGTGCCAGTAGTAGCCTAGCAGAAAGAGATACGCAGTATTTT. It is translated as CASSSLAERDTQYF.

V is TRBV7-9 and J is TRBJ2-3; D gene unclear. Looked up from germline, CDR1 is SEHNR and CDR2 is FQNEAQ (reference sequence). The CDR3 length is 12 residues. Trimming removed 5 bases at V and 6 bases at J, with 9 bases between. CDR3 protein: CASSLRADTQYF. The CDR3 nucleotides read TGTGCCAGCAGCCTTAGAGCTGATACGCAGTATTTT.

J is TRBJ2-6 and V is TRBV2, with a weak D call TRBD2 (6 bases). Germline values: CDR1 SNHLY, CDR2 FYNNEI. The CDR3 is made up of 14 amino acids. V lost 6 bases and J lost 1, with 7 bases in between. CDR3 residues: CASSGGSGANVLTF. The CDR3 nucleotides read TGTGCCAGCAGCGGGGGATCTGGGGCCAACGTCCTGACTTTC.

By sample fraction, this clone is medium-sized. The rearrangement joins TRBV15 to TRBJ2-3; D gene uncertain. Germline V gives CDR1 LNHNV, CDR2 YYDKDF (reference sequence). The CDR3 covers 14 residues. V was cut by 0 bases and J by 0 bases, with 4 bases left in between. The CDR3 is CATSREASTDTQYF. CDR3 sequence (DNA): TGTGCCACCAGCAGAGAGGCAAGCACAGATACGCAGTATTTT.

The table lists this clone with a few counts. The chain recombines TRBV2 with TRBJ1-2; the D gene is possibly TRBD1 (6 bases). Trimming shortened V by 7 bases and J by 1 base, and 19 bases separated the two germline ends. This CDR3 is 16 amino acids long. Germline CDR1 reads SNHLY; CDR2 reads FYNNEI. CDR3 bases: TGTGCCAGCACCCGTCCCCTGACAGGAGTTAACTATGGCTACACCTTC. Its translation is CASTRPLTGVNYGYTF.

By share, this clone ranks as large. The gene calls are TRBV2 and TRBJ2-1; 7 positions agree with TRBD2. CDR1 SNHLY and CDR2 FYNNEI come from the germline V gene. The CDR3 covers 15 residues. The junction had 3 bases not matched to a gene; V was cut back by 4 bases and J by 0 bases. This chain's CDR3 is CASSGGGSSYNEQFF. CDR3 in DNA: TGTGCCAGCAGTGGGGGAGGGAGCTCCTACAATGAGCAGTTCTTC.

The chain employs TRBV13 and TRBJ2-5; the D is unclear. V shed 5 bases and J shed 2 bases, with 18 bases lying between them. Looked up from germline, CDR1 is PRHDT and CDR2 is FYEKMQ (reference sequence). The CDR3 runs to 16 residues. The CDR3 loop is CASSPQFDNGQETQYF. CDR3 nucleotides: TGTGCCAGCAGCCCACAGTTCGATAACGGACAAGAGACCCAGTACTTC.

This rearrangement joins TRBV5-1 to TRBJ2-7; TRBD1 aligns across 7 bases. From germline, CDR1 is SGHRS and CDR2 YFSETQ. Losses at the gene ends were 2 bases for V and 3 bases for J; bases not matched to a gene: 5. The CDR3 is 14 residues long. In DNA form, the CDR3 reads TGCGCCAGCAGCTTAGGGACAGACTACTACGAGCAGTACTTC. Translated, it gives CASSLGTDYYEQYF.

The V and J genes are TRBV19 and TRBJ2-7; 10 bases match TRBD1. CDR1 and CDR2 from the germline V gene are LNHDA and SQIVND (reference sequence). Trimming took 3 bases from V and 3 from J; bases not matched to a gene: 2. The length of the CDR3 is 14 residues. CDR3 nucleotides: TGTGCCAGTAGTATGGGACAGGGGAACTACGAGCAGTACTTC. Its protein product is CASSMGQGNYEQYF. Based on the CDR3 plus reference TRBV19 and TRBJ2-7, the full variable domain is DGGITQSPKYLFRKEGQNVTLSCEQNLNHDAMYWYRQDPGQGLRLIYYSQIVNDFQKGDIAEGYSVSREKKESFPLTVTSAQKNPTAFYLCASSMGQGNYEQYFGPGTRLTVT.

This rearrangement joins TRBV6-5 to TRBJ2-7; D might be TRBD2 (6 bases). The CDR3 runs 12 residues. CDR1 is MNHEY and CDR2 is SVGAGI in the germline V gene. Trimming took 6 bases from V and 6 from J, leaving 12 bases between them. The CDR3 coding sequence is TGTGCCAGCAGCTATAACGGGGGCGAGCAGTACTTC. Its protein product is CASSYNGGEQYF.

The J gene is TRBJ2-5, the V gene TRBV14, with 11 bases matching TRBD2. This CDR3 has 15 residues. CDR1 SGHDN and CDR2 FVKESK come from the germline V gene. J gave up 5 bases and V 0 bases, and 2 bases lay outside the gene matches. In DNA form, the CDR3 reads TGTGCCAGCAGCCAAGATGCTAGCGGGGGGGAGACCCAGTACTTC. It is translated as CASSQDASGGETQYF.

The chain uses TRBV6-1 and TRBJ2-7; TRBD1 matches at 9 bases. This CDR3 spans 15 amino acids. Looked up from germline, CDR1 is MNHNS and CDR2 is SASEGT. V gave up 6 bases and J gave up 2 bases; unmatched junction bases: 8. The CDR3 sequence is CASRARTGDAYEQYF. As DNA, the CDR3 is TGTGCCAGCAGGGCCCGGACAGGGGACGCCTACGAGCAGTACTTC.

The chain joins TRBV5-8 to TRBJ2-1, with D possibly being TRBD1 (6 bases). Germline loops: CDR1 SGHTS, CDR2 YDEGEE. This CDR3 has 17 amino acids. Trimming stripped 0 bases from V and 1 base from J, with 14 bases between. CDR3 nucleotide sequence: TGTGCCAGCAGCTTGGGGGTAGGGGGATTGTCCTACAATGAGCAGTTCTTC. Residues: CASSLGVGGLSYNEQFF.

The chain uses TRBV7-9 and TRBJ1-2, with D maybe TRBD1 (5 bases). The CDR3 consists of 14 residues. With 1 base removed from V and 1 base from J, the gap between germline ends came to 7 bases. Germline V gives CDR1 SEHNR, CDR2 FQNEAQ (reference sequence). CDR3 region: CASSLGDSNYGYTF. CDR3 DNA: TGTGCCAGCAGCTTAGGTGACAGTAACTATGGCTACACCTTC. The full variable domain, in which reference TRBV7-9 and TRBJ1-2 provide the parts outside the CDR3, is DTGVSQNPRHKITKRGQNVTFRCDPISEHNRLYWYRQTLGQGPEFLTYFQNEAQLEKSRLLSDRFSAERPKGSFSTLEIQRTEQGDSAMYLCASSLGDSNYGYTFGSGTRLTVV.

This chain joins TRBV9 and TRBJ2-2; TRBD1 agrees at 10 bases. The length of the CDR3 is 18 residues. The germline gives CDR1 SGDLS, CDR2 YYNGEE. J lost 6 bases, V lost 4 bases, and 15 bases had no gene match. CDR3 nucleotides: TGTGCCAGCAGCCAAAATTGGGCGGGACAGGGGCGTTCCGGGGAGCTGTTTTTT. Translated: CASSQNWAGQGRSGELFF.

This clone was observed a handful of times. The chain links TRBV7-9 to TRBJ2-7; 10 bases map to TRBD2. CDR1 is SEHNR, CDR2 FQNEAQ, per germline (reference sequence). The CDR3 has 13 residues. The ends lost 8 bases at V and 2 bases at J; junction bases unmatched: 3. In DNA form, the CDR3 reads TGTGCCAGCGACCTAGCGGGGGCCTACGAGCAGTACTTC. It encodes CASDLAGAYEQYF.

The rearrangement joins TRBV27 to TRBJ1-2; 8 positions match TRBD1. V lost 8 bases to trimming and J lost 4 bases; unmatched junction nucleotides: 6. The germline V gene encodes CDR1 MNHEY and CDR2 SMNVEV (reference sequence). This CDR3 is built from 13 residues. The CDR3 spells CASSPTGAYGYTF. As DNA, the CDR3 is TGTGCCAGCTCCCCGACAGGGGCCTATGGCTACACCTTC.

This rearrangement joins TRBV29-1 to TRBJ1-1, with 7 bases fitting TRBD1. The V and J ends lost 8 bases and 2 bases, in that order; junction bases with no gene match: 8. CDR1 and CDR2 from the germline V gene are SQVTM and ANQGSEA. The CDR3 runs to 13 residues. CDR3: CSTQGQTNTEAFF. DNA for the CDR3: TGCAGCACTCAGGGACAGACTAACACTGAAGCTTTCTTT.

The chain recombines TRBV14 with TRBJ1-4; perhaps TRBD1 as D (6 bases). The CDR3 has 14 amino acids. Germline V gene sequence: CDR1 SGHDN, CDR2 FVKESK. V dropped 3 bases and J dropped 8 bases, with 13 bases sitting between them. The CDR3 sequence is CASSHWTEEEKLFF. The CDR3 region has the DNA TGTGCCAGCAGCCATTGGACAGAGGAAGAAAAACTGTTTTTT.

J is TRBJ2-7 and V is TRBV6-1, with D perhaps matching TRBD1 (6 bases). The ends were cut back, 4 bases at V and 2 bases at J, with 15 bases in the middle. Germline-derived CDR1 and CDR2 are MNHNS and SASEGT. The CDR3 contains 15 residues. The CDR3 reads CASSVPRGSPYEQYF. The CDR3 coding sequence is TGTGCCAGCAGTGTTCCCAGGGGATCTCCCTACGAGCAGTACTTC.